Each of the 19 T cell receptor beta chains below was sequenced from the same sample in a study of early T cells in non-severe SARS-CoV-2 infection. TCRdb fed the 5' RACE reads into MiXCR, producing one record per CDR3 protein. The sample comprises around 46,000 distinct CDR3 sequences, 5.5% to 6.5% of which are singletons, and roughly 4.5% rests with the top ten. Material: whole blood. The receptors originated from an adult who was a healthcare worker with PCR-confirmed SARS-CoV-2 infection or an uninfected control (not recorded which).

This clonotype was seen many times. The chain combines TRBV5-1 with TRBJ2-1; TRBD2 aligns across 9 bases. CDR1 and CDR2 (germline): SGHRS, YFSETQ. J lost 6 bases, V lost 0 bases, and 10 bases had no gene match. CDR3 length equals 17 residues. The chain's CDR3 is CASSLAASGILINEQFF. CDR3 nucleotides: TGCGCCAGCAGCTTGGCGGCTAGCGGGATCCTCATCAATGAGCAGTTCTTC. Looking up the rest from reference TRBV5-1 and TRBJ2-1 gives the full variable domain: KAGVTQTPRYLIKTRGQQVTLSCSPISGHRSVSWYQQTPGQGLQFLFEYFSETQRNKGNFPGRFSGRQFSNSRSEMNVSTLELGDSALYLCASSLAASGILINEQFFGPGTRLTVL.

The table lists this clonotype with a few counts. This chain connects TRBV4-1 to TRBJ1-1, with a weak D call TRBD1 (5 bases). The CDR3 runs 15 residues. Trimming left V 0 bases short and J 4 bases short, with 12 bases between. Germline values: CDR1 MGHRA, CDR2 YSYEKL. DNA of the CDR3: TGCGCCAGCAGCCAAGAGTGGACGGGGGGCACTGAAGCTTTCTTT. Protein product: CASSQEWTGGTEAFF.

This clonotype occurred many times. CDR3 DNA sequence: TGTGCCTGGAGCGGACAGGGAGCTAACTATGGCTACACCTTC. This gives the protein CAWSGQGANYGYTF. The V and J genes are TRBV30 and TRBJ1-2; 8 bases are a match to TRBD1. The CDR3 sequence is 14 residues long. After removal of 3 bases from V and 0 bases from J, the junction contained 3 bases not matched to a gene. The V gene's germline CDR1 is GTSNPN and CDR2 SVGIG (reference sequence).

CDR3 region: CASSLGGQGNYGYTF. CDR3 DNA sequence: TGCGCCAGCAGCCTAGGGGGACAGGGGAACTATGGCTACACCTTC. The genes are TRBV5-1 and TRBJ1-2; TRBD1 agrees at 10 bases. The V and J ends lost 4 bases and 2 bases, in that order; junction bases with no gene match: 5. From germline, CDR1 is SGHRS and CDR2 YFSETQ. CDR3 length equals 15 residues. Looking up the rest from reference TRBV5-1 and TRBJ1-2 gives the full variable domain: KAGVTQTPRYLIKTRGQQVTLSCSPISGHRSVSWYQQTPGQGLQFLFEYFSETQRNKGNFPGRFSGRQFSNSRSEMNVSTLELGDSALYLCASSLGGQGNYGYTFGSGTRLTVV.

Many counts were recorded for this clonotype. The V call is TRBV29-1, the J call TRBJ1-3; 9 nucleotides line up with TRBD1. This CDR3 has 13 residues. J was trimmed by 7 bases and V by 3 bases; bases with no gene match: 4. Per the germline V gene, CDR1 is SQVTM and CDR2 is ANQGSEA. The CDR3 sequence: CSVEGTGSNTIYF. The CDR3 nucleotides are TGCAGCGTTGAGGGGACAGGGTCGAACACCATATATTTT.

This clonotype turned up a few times. The chain is built from TRBV18 and TRBJ2-7, with TRBD1 matching over 8 bases. The germline V gene has CDR1 KGHSH and CDR2 LQKENI. V gave up 3 bases and J gave up 4 bases; unmatched junction bases: 5. This CDR3 region has 14 residues. The CDR3 coding sequence is TGTGCCAGCTCACCCGTCCAGGGGGCGTACGAGCAGTACTTC. It yields the protein CASSPVQGAYEQYF.

This clonotype showed up many times. The genes are TRBV29-1 and TRBJ2-5; TRBD1 matches 7 bases. The CDR3 covers 11 residues. Germline CDR1 SQVTM, CDR2 ANQGSEA. In DNA form, the CDR3 reads TGCACCCTACGACAGGGAGAGACCCAGTACTTC. Amino acids: CTLRQGETQYF.

V gene TRBV6-1 combines with J gene TRBJ1-2, with D perhaps matching TRBD1 (6 bases). Trimming cost V 4 bases and J 0 bases, with 12 bases left between them. Germline V gives CDR1 MNHNS, CDR2 SASEGT. The CDR3 contains 15 residues. The CDR3 DNA reads TGTGCCAGCAGTGTTCGGGACACCGCTAACTATGGCTACACCTTC. It is translated as CASSVRDTANYGYTF.

This clonotype has at least ten counts. The chain has TRBV5-3 and TRBJ2-2; D is possibly TRBD1 or TRBD2 (5 bases each). TRBV5-3 is classed as an ORF, of uncertain function. The V and J ends lost 5 bases and 8 bases respectively, with 40 bases between them. The CDR3 runs to 22 residues. The CDR3 region is CARRVQAPRDRHLSPTPGELFF. The CDR3 coding sequence is TGTGCCAGAAGAGTCCAGGCCCCCCGGGACCGCCACTTATCCCCAACACCGGGGGAGCTGTTTTTT.

In its sample, this clonotype was seen many times. The chain has TRBV6-5 and TRBJ2-5; 7 bases agree with TRBD2. CDR3 length: 17 residues. The junction had 8 bases not matched to a gene; V was cut back by 0 bases and J by 1 base. CDR1 and CDR2 (germline): MNHEY, SVGAGI. Here the CDR3 reads CASSYSGSSGPQETQYF. As DNA, the CDR3 is TGTGCCAGCAGTTACTCCGGGAGTAGCGGGCCCCAAGAGACCCAGTACTTC.

This clonotype has a handful of counts. The rearrangement links TRBV30 to TRBJ1-2; D is possibly TRBD1 (5 bases). V lost 2 bases and J lost 1, with 5 bases in between. The CDR3 runs to 12 residues. CDR1 is GTSNPN, CDR2 SVGIG, per germline (reference sequence). CDR3 protein: CAWSRGNYGYTF. CDR3 in DNA: TGTGCCTGGAGTAGGGGTAACTATGGCTACACCTTC.

The chain combines TRBV6-5 with TRBJ2-3; possible D gene TRBD1, 5 bases. The length of the CDR3 is 14 residues. The V gene's germline CDR1 is MNHEY and CDR2 SVGAGI. Trimming stripped 4 bases from V and 1 base from J, with 9 bases between. CDR3 amino acids: CASSSPTGTDTQYF. CDR3 bases: TGTGCCAGCAGTTCCCCGACAGGCACAGATACGCAGTATTTT.

On this clonotype: A much larger clone lies a single base off, so this may be a read error. The chain uses TRBV29-1 and TRBJ2-3; 9 bases fit TRBD1. The CDR3 loop spans 16 amino acids. Germline loops: CDR1 SQVTM, CDR2 ANQGSEA. V was pared by 7 bases and J by 0 bases, with 11 bases of the junction left unmatched. The CDR3 protein is CSDKGGGQGSTDTQYF. In nucleotides, the CDR3 is TGCAGCGACAAAGGGGGGGGACAGGGTAGCACAGATACGCAGTATTTT.

In its sample, this clonotype was seen many times. The CDR3 DNA follows: TGTGCCATCAGCTCGACAGGGGCCGAAGAGACCCAGTACTTC. Amino acids: CAISSTGAEETQYF. This chain uses TRBV10-3 with TRBJ2-5, with 8 nucleotides matching TRBD1. Germline-derived CDR1 and CDR2 are ENHRY and SYGVKD. The J segment lost 3 bases and the V segment lost 6 bases, leaving 6 bases of the junction unmatched. The CDR3 totals 14 residues.

This clonotype was counted only a few times. The chain employs TRBV5-1 and TRBJ2-1, with D perhaps matching TRBD2 (5 bases). CDR1 and CDR2 from the germline V gene are SGHRS and YFSETQ. Trimming stripped 2 bases from V and 6 bases from J, with 15 bases between. The CDR3 is 15 amino acids. In DNA form, the CDR3 reads TGCGCCAGCAGCTTAACTAACGGGGAGTTCAATGAGCAGTTCTTC. It yields the protein CASSLTNGEFNEQFF. Drawing the rest from reference TRBV5-1 and TRBJ2-1, the complete variable domain is KAGVTQTPRYLIKTRGQQVTLSCSPISGHRSVSWYQQTPGQGLQFLFEYFSETQRNKGNFPGRFSGRQFSNSRSEMNVSTLELGDSALYLCASSLTNGEFNEQFFGPGTRLTVL.

This clonotype was counted a few times. The chain combines TRBV27 with TRBJ1-6; TRBD1 is a possible D gene (6 bases). Germline V gene data show CDR1 as MNHEY and CDR2 as SMNVEV (reference sequence). V lost 5 bases and J lost 9, with 11 bases in between. The CDR3 sequence is 13 residues long. CDR3 sequence reads: CASSRDIGSPLHF. The CDR3 DNA sequence: TGTGCCAGCAGTCGGGACATCGGTTCACCCCTCCACTTT.

This clonotype was found a few times. This sequence joins TRBV7-6 and TRBJ2-1; D is uncertain. This CDR3 is 14 amino acids long. The germline V gene encodes CDR1 SGHVS and CDR2 FNYEAQ. V was clipped by 1 base and J by 5 bases, with 9 bases between them. The CDR3 nucleotides read TGTGCCAGCAGCTTAGGGGTTCTAGACAATGAGCAGTTCTTC. Protein sequence: CASSLGVLDNEQFF.

This clonotype was recorded many times. The rearrangement joins TRBV6-6 to TRBJ2-7, with 9 positions matching TRBD2. J was trimmed by 0 bases and V by 5 bases; bases with no gene match: 8. The CDR3 runs to 16 residues. CDR1 is MNHNY, CDR2 SVGAGI, per germline (reference sequence). CDR3 sequence: CASSPLAGYPSYEQYF. In DNA form, the CDR3 reads TGTGCCAGCAGTCCTCTAGCGGGGTACCCCTCCTACGAGCAGTACTTC.

This clonotype was counted many times. The chain links TRBV5-1 to TRBJ2-1; D assignment may be TRBD1 or TRBD2 (5 bases each). V shed 3 bases and J shed 4 bases, with 11 bases lying between them. Germline V gene lookup returns CDR1 SGHRS and CDR2 YFSETQ. The CDR3 extends over 14 amino acids. In DNA form, the CDR3 reads TGCGCCAGCAGCTACCGGGGCCGATACAATGAGCAGTTCTTC. Its translation: CASSYRGRYNEQFF.